The clone carrying this T cell receptor beta chain was seen a few times. The beta constant-region primer was an equimolar mix of two oligonucleotides covering TRBC1 and TRBC2. Nested alpha and beta constant-region primers with the SP2 primer drove four PCR rounds on ligated cDNA. TCRdb ran MiXCR on the UMI-ligation and nested PCR reads and lists one entry per CDR3 protein. The table shows 120,000 or so distinct CDR3 sequences, with 35% to 40% occurring only once. This entry comes from a study of naive and memory T cell subsets. The germline V gene has CDR1 MNHEY and CDR2 SMNVEV (reference sequence). Trimming pared 3 bases from V and 0 bases from J, leaving 10 bases between. This CDR3 has 15 amino acids.

Material: central memory CD4+ T cells from blood. This sequence was found in a human donor in good health. The chain links TRBV27 to TRBJ2-3; D remains unclear. For the CDR3, the DNA is TGTGCCAGCAGTTTCACAGAAAGAAGCACAGATACGCAGTATTTT. This codes for CASSFTERSTDTQYF.